This passage covers 32 T cell receptor beta chains from one sample sequenced in a study of T-cell reconstitution after alpha-beta-depleted transplantation in children. Molecular barcoding with unique molecular identifiers was used for the TCRbeta library. In TCRdb, the PCR reads were re-called with MiXCR into one record per CDR3 protein. The sample has 170,000 or so distinct CDR3 sequences, about 6.8% seen once; the top ten hold 3% to 3.5%. The specimen comprised PBMCs from the stem cell graft donor, sampled from the stem cell graft. The receptor source for this set is a human donor who donated a stem cell graft to a child with Wiskott-Aldrich syndrome.

At least ten counts were recorded for this clonotype. The CDR3 is CASSLSRGVSPGANVLTF. The CDR3, as DNA: TGCGCCAGCAGCTTAAGCAGGGGTGTTTCCCCTGGGGCCAACGTCCTGACTTTC. This chain uses TRBV5-1 with TRBJ2-6, with a possible D match to TRBD1 (6 bases). Trimming removed 2 bases at V and 2 bases at J, with 17 bases between. This CDR3 contains 18 residues. The germline V gene has CDR1 SGHRS and CDR2 YFSETQ.

This clonotype was counted ten times or more. This rearrangement joins TRBV25-1 to TRBJ2-3, with D possibly TRBD1 on 6 matching bases. The CDR3 is made up of 17 amino acids. Germline CDR1 reads MGHDK; CDR2 reads SYGVNS. V shed 2 bases and J shed 2 bases, with 17 bases lying between them. The CDR3 DNA sequence: TGTGCCAGCAGTGAAACCGGGATCAGGACAGACACAGATACGCAGTATTTT. Amino acid sequence: CASSETGIRTDTDTQYF.

This clonotype was picked up many times. The chain couples TRBV3-1 to TRBJ1-2; D uncertain. Germline assignment: CDR1 LGHDT and CDR2 YNNKEL (reference sequence). V was pared by 5 bases and J by 8 bases, with 9 bases between. The CDR3 is made up of 11 amino acids. This chain's CDR3 is CASSTTGGYTF. As DNA, the CDR3 is TGTGCCAGCAGCACAACTGGGGGCTACACCTTC.

Ten or more counts support this clonotype. The chain links TRBV20-1 to TRBJ2-1; 11 bases fit TRBD2. Trimming at V came to 4 bases and at J to 7 bases, leaving 9 bases not matched to a gene. Germline CDR1 reads DFQATT; CDR2 reads SNEGSKA (reference sequence). The CDR3 has 15 amino acids. The CDR3 reads CSATKLAGGINEQFF. The CDR3, as DNA: TGCAGTGCTACCAAGCTAGCGGGAGGCATTAATGAGCAGTTCTTC.

The chain has TRBV5-1 and TRBJ2-1, with D unclear. The length of the CDR3 is 12 residues. Trimming cost V 0 bases and J 9 bases, with 7 bases left between them. The germline CDR1 and CDR2 sequences are SGHRS and YFSETQ. The CDR3 DNA is TGCGCCAGCAGCTTGGGTGCAACTGAGCAGTTCTTC. It specifies CASSLGATEQFF.

This clonotype was seen repeatedly, ten times or more. In DNA form, the CDR3 reads TGTGCCACCAGGGATAATTCACCCCTCCACTTT. Translating it yields CATRDNSPLHF. This sequence joins TRBV6-2 or TRBV6-3 and TRBJ1-6, with D possibly matching TRBD1 (5 bases). V was shortened by 10 bases and J by 5 bases, with 6 bases between the two germline ends. The CDR3 loop spans 11 amino acids. Germline assignment: CDR1 MNHEY and CDR2 SVGEGT.

This clonotype was seen at least ten times. The chain couples TRBV5-1 to TRBJ2-6; no clear D gene. Germline V lookup: CDR1 SGHRS, CDR2 YFSETQ. This CDR3 has 15 residues. V lost 3 bases and J lost 0, with 7 bases in between. CDR3 loop: CASSSGGSGANVLTF. In nucleotides, the CDR3 is TGCGCCAGCAGCTCTGGTGGCTCTGGGGCCAACGTCCTGACTTTC. Full variable domain (outside the CDR3, taken from reference TRBV5-1 and TRBJ2-6): KAGVTQTPRYLIKTRGQQVTLSCSPISGHRSVSWYQQTPGQGLQFLFEYFSETQRNKGNFPGRFSGRQFSNSRSEMNVSTLELGDSALYLCASSSGGSGANVLTFGAGSRLTVL.

The chain joins TRBV14 to TRBJ1-4; possibly TRBD1 for D (5 bases). The CDR3 runs to 14 residues. Per the germline V gene, CDR1 is SGHDN and CDR2 is FVKESK. Trimming stripped 1 base from V and 8 bases from J, with 11 bases between. In DNA, the CDR3 is TGTGCCAGCAGCCAAGCGGGACTGCCGGAAAAACTGTTTTTT. Translating it yields CASSQAGLPEKLFF.

At least ten counts were recorded for this clonotype. This chain joins TRBV20-1 and TRBJ2-7, with 8 bases aligning to TRBD1. Trimming removed 4 bases from V and 4 bases from J; junction bases left unmatched: 6. The CDR3 runs 13 residues. Per the germline V gene, CDR1 is DFQATT and CDR2 is SNEGSKA (reference sequence). This chain's CDR3 is CSATRTGSYEQYF. The CDR3 bases are TGCAGTGCTACACGGACAGGGAGTTACGAGCAGTACTTC.

This chain uses TRBV14 with TRBJ1-1; maybe TRBD1 (5 bases). This CDR3 is built from 14 residues. CDR1 and CDR2 from the germline V gene are SGHDN and FVKESK. The V gene lost 3 bases and the J gene lost 5 bases, with 13 bases spanning the gap. CDR3 sequence: CASSHPGKGTEAFF. The CDR3 DNA reads TGTGCCAGCAGCCACCCCGGGAAGGGGACTGAAGCTTTCTTT.

This clonotype was seen repeatedly, ten times or more. V and J are TRBV6-5 and TRBJ1-1, with 7 bases aligning to TRBD1. V lost 0 bases, J lost 5 bases, and 6 bases stayed unmatched. This CDR3 is 15 amino acids long. Germline V lookup: CDR1 MNHEY, CDR2 SVGAGI. The CDR3 bases are TGTGCCAGCAGTTACTCGTGGGACAGCAAAACTGAAGCTTTCTTT. Protein product: CASSYSWDSKTEAFF.

In this sample, this clonotype turned up many times. The rearrangement uses TRBV5-5 and TRBJ2-7, with D hard to call. V was pared by 2 bases and J by 4 bases, with 16 bases between. CDR1 and CDR2 from the germline V gene are SGHKS and YYEKEE (reference sequence). CDR3 length: 15 amino acids. The CDR3 nucleotides read TGTGCCAGCAGCTTTCGAGTGGGCGAATATTACGAGCAGTACTTC. This gives the protein CASSFRVGEYYEQYF.

The chain links TRBV5-5 to TRBJ2-5, with no clear D. V lost 0 bases, J lost 1 base, and 25 bases lay in between. CDR1 is SGHKS, CDR2 YYEKEE, per germline (reference sequence). The CDR3 is 20 amino acids. The CDR3 DNA is TGTGCCAGCAGCTTGGCAAGAGGTGCCCCCAGACAAGGATTCCAAGAGACCCAGTACTTC. This codes for CASSLARGAPRQGFQETQYF.

J is TRBJ1-1 and V is TRBV18, with TRBD1 matching 8 bases. This CDR3 is 15 amino acids long. Germline-derived CDR1 and CDR2 are KGHSH and LQKENI. V lost 5 bases and J lost 1; bases outside the gene matches: 6. DNA of the CDR3: TGTGCCAGCTCATCCTTGGGGACAGGGAACACTGAAGCTTTCTTT. It yields the protein CASSSLGTGNTEAFF.

This clonotype was counted at least ten times. The J gene is TRBJ2-5, the V gene TRBV3-1, with D possibly being TRBD1 (6 bases). Germline loops: CDR1 LGHDT, CDR2 YNNKEL (reference sequence). The CDR3 is 14 residues long. Trimming took 4 bases from V and 1 from J, leaving 10 bases between them. Here the CDR3 reads CASSPTGIQETQYF. DNA for the CDR3: TGTGCCAGCAGCCCGACAGGAATCCAAGAGACCCAGTACTTC.

This clonotype has ten or more counts. The chain joins TRBV7-2 to TRBJ2-3; tentatively, D is TRBD2 (6 bases). CDR1 SGHTA and CDR2 FQGNSA come from the germline V gene. This CDR3 comprises 13 residues. Trimming stripped 5 bases from V and 1 base from J, with 7 bases between. The DNA for the CDR3 is TGTGCCAGCAGCCCGGGGGGCACAGATACGCAGTATTTT. Protein: CASSPGGTDTQYF.

This clonotype was counted at least ten times. The chain joins TRBV27 to TRBJ2-5; D unclear. CDR1 is MNHEY and CDR2 is SMNVEV in the germline V gene (reference sequence). CDR3 size: 16 residues. Deletions cut 7 bases from V and 5 bases from J, with 23 bases between. The CDR3 spells CASTPLGGPVTETQYF. The CDR3 region has the DNA TGTGCCAGCACCCCCTTAGGTGGGCCTGTCACGGAGACCCAGTACTTC.

This clonotype was counted many times. This sequence joins TRBV29-1 and TRBJ2-6; D is unclear. CDR1 SQVTM and CDR2 ANQGSEA come from the germline V gene. V was shortened by 3 bases and J by 0 bases, with 6 bases between the two germline ends. This CDR3 is 14 amino acids long. CDR3 protein: CSVDLISGANVLTF. The CDR3 region has the DNA TGCAGCGTTGACCTCATCTCTGGGGCCAACGTCCTGACTTTC.

This clonotype was counted between two and nine times. The chain uses TRBV27 and TRBJ1-1, with a tentative D call TRBD1 (6 bases). The CDR3 is 14 amino acids. Germline V lookup: CDR1 MNHEY, CDR2 SMNVEV (reference sequence). With 6 bases removed from V and 5 bases from J, the gap between germline ends came to 16 bases. The CDR3 DNA reads TGTGCCAGCAGCGGGCGGGGGCGATGGACTGAAGCTTTCTTT. Protein product: CASSGRGRWTEAFF.

The table lists this clonotype with many counts. The genes are TRBV5-1 and TRBJ2-1; 8 nucleotides align to TRBD1. Looked up from germline, CDR1 is SGHRS and CDR2 is YFSETQ. CDR3 length equals 15 residues. The trim removed 0 bases at V and 6 bases at J, leaving 5 bases unmatched. The CDR3 here is CASSLGTGLFNEQFF. CDR3 bases: TGCGCCAGCAGCTTGGGGACAGGGTTATTCAATGAGCAGTTCTTC.

In this sample, this clonotype turned up many times. The V gene is TRBV29-1, the J gene TRBJ2-1, with 7 bases matching TRBD1. The CDR3 loop spans 13 amino acids. The germline gives CDR1 SQVTM, CDR2 ANQGSEA. Trimming took 1 base from V and 5 from J; bases not matched to a gene: 2. The CDR3 here is CSVEGDRDNEQFF. Written as DNA, the CDR3 is TGCAGCGTTGAAGGTGACAGGGACAATGAGCAGTTCTTC.

The DNA for the CDR3 is TGTGCCAGCTCACCATTCACAGGGGGCGGATCCGGGGAGCTGTTTTTT. Translation gives CASSPFTGGGSGELFF. This chain uses TRBV18 with TRBJ2-2; TRBD1 matches 9 bases. This CDR3 spans 16 amino acids. Per germline, CDR1 KGHSH and CDR2 LQKENI. Germline trimming cut 2 bases from V and 6 bases from J; bases unmatched to any gene: 7.

In its sample, this clonotype was seen many times. The chain has TRBV12-3 or TRBV12-4 and TRBJ1-5; D remains ambiguous. The CDR3 spans 14 residues. Trimming left V 4 bases short and J 0 bases short, with 7 bases between. CDR3 coding DNA: TGTGCCAGCAGTTCACGTTTTAGCAATCAGCCCCAGCATTTT. Protein: CASSSRFSNQPQHF.

This clonotype was seen only a few times. The V gene is TRBV5-1, the J gene TRBJ2-1; 14 bases agree with TRBD2. Unmatched junction bases numbered 6, after V lost 0 bases and J lost 4 bases. The CDR3 spans 18 residues. Looked up from germline, CDR1 is SGHRS and CDR2 is YFSETQ. CDR3 nucleotide sequence: TGCGCCAGCAGCTTGGTTTCTGGGACTAGCGGGGGATACAATGAGCAGTTCTTC. This encodes CASSLVSGTSGGYNEQFF.

This clonotype was detected ten times or more. The V and J genes are TRBV5-6 and TRBJ1-6, with D hard to call. V lost 2 bases to trimming and J lost 7 bases, with 22 bases between them. The CDR3 has 18 residues. The germline V gene has CDR1 SGHDT and CDR2 YYEEEE. In nucleotides, the CDR3 is TGTGCCAGCAGCTTATCTGTGATTGCTTGGGTGGGGAATTCACCCCTCCACTTT. Translated: CASSLSVIAWVGNSPLHF.

In this sample, this clonotype turned up many times. The chain carries TRBV11-1 and TRBJ2-2, with TRBD2 matching over 7 bases. Germline V gene data show CDR1 as SGHAT and CDR2 as FQDESV (reference sequence). This CDR3 comprises 21 residues. Germline trimming cut 0 bases from V and 0 bases from J; bases unmatched to any gene: 16. The CDR3 here is CASSLAKLADFHPTNTGELFF. CDR3 DNA sequence: TGTGCCAGCAGCTTAGCGAAGCTAGCGGACTTCCACCCAACGAACACCGGGGAGCTGTTTTTT.

This clonotype was detected a few times. The chain joins TRBV28 to TRBJ2-7, with no clear D. The CDR3 sequence is 16 residues long. The germline gives CDR1 MDHEN, CDR2 SYDVKM. V lost 4 bases, J lost 2 bases, and 18 bases lay in between. For the CDR3, the DNA is TGTGCCAGCAGTTCCACAACAGTTTATTCAACCTACGAGCAGTACTTC. It yields the protein CASSSTTVYSTYEQYF.

This clonotype was recorded a few times. J is TRBJ2-2 and V is TRBV6-1, with D possibly TRBD2 on 7 matching bases. This CDR3 spans 16 amino acids. CDR1 and CDR2 (germline): MNHNS, SASEGT. V was trimmed by 6 bases and J by 2 bases, leaving 16 bases between them. CDR3 sequence (DNA): TGTGCCAGCAGCCCCGGCGGGGGCCATAACACCGGGGAGCTGTTTTTT. As protein: CASSPGGGHNTGELFF.

This clonotype showed up many times. The chain carries TRBV20-1 and TRBJ1-1; a weak D match, TRBD1 (5 bases). Germline loops: CDR1 DFQATT, CDR2 SNEGSKA (reference sequence). Between the trimmed V and J ends, which lost 2 bases and 5 bases, there was a span of 12 bases. CDR3 length: 13 residues. For the CDR3, the DNA is TGCAGTGCTAGAATTGACAGTTGGACTGAAGCTTTCTTT. As protein: CSARIDSWTEAFF.

This clonotype has a count of ten or more. This sequence joins TRBV14 and TRBJ2-7, with 7 bases matching TRBD1. This CDR3 has 16 residues. Germline CDR1 reads SGHDN; CDR2 reads FVKESK. The J segment lost 4 bases and the V segment lost 4 bases, leaving 13 bases of the junction unmatched. The CDR3 coding sequence is TGTGCCAGCAGCCGAATCCCGGGACAGCCGCCTTACGAGCAGTACTTC. Its translation is CASSRIPGQPPYEQYF. Using reference TRBV14 and TRBJ2-7 for the parts outside the CDR3, the full variable domain is EAGVTQFPSHSVIEKGQTVTLRCDPISGHDNLYWYRRVMGKEIKFLLHFVKESKQDESGMPNNRFLAERTGGTYSTLKVQPAELEDSGVYFCASSRIPGQPPYEQYFGPGTRLTVT.

The sample holds many counts of this clonotype. This chain joins TRBV20-1 and TRBJ1-1; D gene ambiguous. The CDR3 contains 13 residues. V was clipped by 0 bases and J by 2 bases, with 7 bases between them. Germline V gene sequence: CDR1 DFQATT, CDR2 SNEGSKA (reference sequence). In DNA, the CDR3 is TGCAGTGCTAGAGATCAGGTCAACACTGAAGCTTTCTTT. Translated: CSARDQVNTEAFF.

This clonotype was detected many times. This chain uses TRBV2 with TRBJ2-1; D possibly corresponds to TRBD1 (5 bases). The length of the CDR3 is 14 residues. CDR1 is SNHLY, CDR2 FYNNEI, per germline. V dropped 2 bases and J dropped 6 bases, with 11 bases sitting between them. The CDR3 DNA is TGTGCCAGCAGTGAAAGGGGTGCCGGCAATGAGCAGTTCTTC. Amino acids: CASSERGAGNEQFF.